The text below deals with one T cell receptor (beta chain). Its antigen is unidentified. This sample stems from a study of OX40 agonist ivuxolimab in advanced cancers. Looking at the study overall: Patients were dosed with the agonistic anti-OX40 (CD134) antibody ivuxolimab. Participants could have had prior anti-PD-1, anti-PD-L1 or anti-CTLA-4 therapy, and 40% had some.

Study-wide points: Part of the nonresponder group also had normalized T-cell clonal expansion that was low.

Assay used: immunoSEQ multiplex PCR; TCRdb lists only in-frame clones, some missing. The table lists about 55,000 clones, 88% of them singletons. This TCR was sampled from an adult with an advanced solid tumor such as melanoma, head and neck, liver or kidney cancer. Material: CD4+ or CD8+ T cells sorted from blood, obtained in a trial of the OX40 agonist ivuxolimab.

CDR3 sequence reads: CASSGTGDVRAFF. DNA for the CDR3: TGTGCCAGCAGCGGAACAGGGGACGTTCGAGCTTTCTTT. The chain uses TRBV9 and TRBJ1-1; TRBD1 agrees at 7 bases. Germline trimming cut 3 bases from V and 10 bases from J; bases unmatched to any gene: 9. The CDR3 loop spans 13 amino acids. The germline V gene has CDR1 SGDLS and CDR2 YYNGEE.